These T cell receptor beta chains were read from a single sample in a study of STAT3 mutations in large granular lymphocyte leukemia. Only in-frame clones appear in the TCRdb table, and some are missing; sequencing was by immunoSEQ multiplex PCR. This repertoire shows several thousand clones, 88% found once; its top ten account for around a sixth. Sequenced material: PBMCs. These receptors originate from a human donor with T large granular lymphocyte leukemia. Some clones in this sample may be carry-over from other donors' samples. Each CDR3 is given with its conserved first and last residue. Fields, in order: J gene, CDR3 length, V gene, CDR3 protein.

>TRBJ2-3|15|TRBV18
CASSPGLQGTDTQYF
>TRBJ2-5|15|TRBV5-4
CASSVREREPETQYF
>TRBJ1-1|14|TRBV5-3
CASSPGTIDTEAFF
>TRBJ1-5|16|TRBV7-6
CASSLAEGVSNQPQHF
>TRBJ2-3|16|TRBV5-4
CASSLLQGAKGDTQYF
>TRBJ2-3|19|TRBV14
CASSVRGVPTGSRADTQYF
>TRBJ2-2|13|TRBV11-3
CASSLDPTGELFF
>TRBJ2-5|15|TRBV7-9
CASSTDRQGLETQYF
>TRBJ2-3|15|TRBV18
CASSPSSGGTDTQYF
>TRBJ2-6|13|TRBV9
CASRAPGANVLTF
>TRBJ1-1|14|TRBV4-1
CASNSRGLGDEAFF